The 18 T cell receptor beta chains below all came from one sample that was sequenced in a study of neurological immune-mediated disorders. TCRdb re-analysed the 5' RACE reads in MiXCR, keeping a single row per CDR3 protein. Among about 32,000 distinct CDR3 sequences, about 3.8% were seen once, and the ten largest hold 2.2%. The sequenced material came from PBMCs. The receptors stem from a man younger than 40 with multiple sclerosis.

In this sample, this clonotype turned up many times. This chain connects TRBV9 to TRBJ2-3; the D is unclear. Germline-derived CDR1 and CDR2 are SGDLS and YYNGEE. The V gene lost 0 bases and the J gene lost 4 bases, with 6 bases spanning the gap. This CDR3 region has 13 residues. The CDR3 here is CASSVAPADTQYF. The DNA of the CDR3 is TGTGCCAGCAGCGTAGCTCCAGCAGATACGCAGTATTTT.

This clonotype was counted many times. The gene calls are TRBV4-2 and TRBJ1-2; 9 bases match TRBD1. CDR1 and CDR2 (germline): LGHNA, YNFKEQ. This CDR3 spans 14 amino acids. With 3 bases clipped from V and 4 bases from J, the junction kept 3 bases outside the gene matches. As DNA, the CDR3 is TGTGCCAGCAGCCAGGCGACAGGGGGCTATGGCTACACCTTC. As protein: CASSQATGGYGYTF.

This clonotype was found many times. This chain connects TRBV10-3 to TRBJ1-1, with TRBD1 identical over 9 bases. The CDR3 runs 13 residues. In germline, CDR1 is ENHRY, CDR2 SYGVKD. V shed 6 bases and J 5 bases; nucleotides not matched to a gene: 4. CDR3 sequence: CAIRRTGATEAFF. As DNA, the CDR3 is TGTGCCATCAGGAGGACAGGGGCAACTGAAGCTTTCTTT.

The sample holds many counts of this clonotype. The rearrangement uses TRBV20-1 and TRBJ2-7; TRBD2 matches at 10 bases. The trim removed 5 bases at V and 7 bases at J, leaving 17 bases unmatched. Germline assignment: CDR1 DFQATT and CDR2 SNEGSKA (reference sequence). The CDR3 loop spans 16 amino acids. CDR3 in DNA: TGCAGTGCTTGGTCCCTAGCGGGGGTTCGTACGCGAGAGCAGTACTTC. This sequence encodes CSAWSLAGVRTREQYF.

In this sample, this clonotype turned up many times. V usage is TRBV20-1 and J usage is TRBJ2-7; TRBD1 might be the D (5 bases). The V gene's germline CDR1 is DFQATT and CDR2 SNEGSKA (reference sequence). Deletions cut 0 bases from V and 4 bases from J, with 16 bases between. The length of the CDR3 is 15 residues. The CDR3 protein is CSARDQTQASYEQYF. CDR3 coding DNA: TGCAGTGCTAGAGATCAGACACAGGCTAGTTACGAGCAGTACTTC.

This clonotype has a count of ten or more. The chain is built from TRBV5-1 and TRBJ2-1, with D tentatively TRBD2 (5 bases). V lost 4 bases and J 0 bases, leaving 14 bases between the germline ends. The CDR3 length is 16 residues. Germline V gene lookup returns CDR1 SGHRS and CDR2 YFSETQ. The CDR3 here is CASSIVRESSYNEQFF. The CDR3 nucleotides read TGCGCCAGCAGCATAGTGAGGGAGAGCTCCTACAATGAGCAGTTCTTC.

This clonotype was detected a few times. This chain connects TRBV7-2 to TRBJ1-2, with TRBD1 matching 9 bases. Trimming removed 4 bases from V and 4 bases from J; junction bases left unmatched: 7. The germline V gene has CDR1 SGHTA and CDR2 FQGNSA. The CDR3 runs 15 residues. CDR3 sequence reads: CASSSRDRALYGYTF. The CDR3 DNA reads as TGTGCCAGCAGCTCCCGGGACAGGGCACTCTATGGCTACACCTTC.

This clonotype occurred many times. The chain recombines TRBV6-2 or TRBV6-3 with TRBJ2-1, with unresolved D. CDR1 and CDR2 (germline): MNHEY, SVGEGT. CDR3 size: 13 residues. V lost 4 bases, J lost 5 bases, and 9 bases lay in between. CDR3 coding DNA: TGTGCCAGCAGTTCGGGCTGGGACAATGAGCAGTTCTTC. Protein product: CASSSGWDNEQFF.

This clonotype was counted ten times or more. The chain carries TRBV5-4 and TRBJ1-1; TRBD1 matches at 10 bases. CDR3 size: 15 residues. Germline CDR1 and CDR2: SGHNT and YYREEE (reference sequence). V shed 4 bases and J 5 bases; nucleotides not matched to a gene: 8. CDR3 in amino acids: CASSARQGARTEAFF. CDR3 in DNA: TGTGCCAGCAGCGCAAGACAGGGGGCGCGGACTGAAGCTTTCTTT.

This clonotype was recorded many times. J is TRBJ2-1 and V is TRBV20-1, with 9 bases aligning to TRBD2. Germline V gene sequence: CDR1 DFQATT, CDR2 SNEGSKA (reference sequence). The CDR3 is 15 amino acids. With 5 bases clipped from V and 2 bases from J, the junction kept 7 bases outside the gene matches. CDR3 coding DNA: TGCAGTGCTCACACAGTAGCGGGGGCCTACAATGAGCAGTTCTTC. This codes for CSAHTVAGAYNEQFF.

The chain employs TRBV6-5 and TRBJ1-2; D may be TRBD1 (6 bases). The CDR3 totals 15 residues. V was pared by 5 bases and J by 7 bases, with 20 bases between. From germline, CDR1 is MNHEY and CDR2 SVGAGI. CDR3 region: CASSHLLGGSGGYTF. Written as DNA, the CDR3 is TGTGCCAGCAGTCACCTCCTAGGGGGATCCGGTGGCTACACCTTC.

In this sample, this clonotype turned up many times. The J gene is TRBJ1-5, the V gene TRBV20-1; unclear D gene. The CDR3 has 12 residues. Germline CDR1 reads DFQATT; CDR2 reads SNEGSKA (reference sequence). Deletions cut 3 bases from V and 5 bases from J, with 8 bases between. This CDR3 is CSARAGDQPQHF. The CDR3, as DNA: TGCAGTGCTAGGGCCGGGGATCAGCCCCAGCATTTT.

This clonotype was detected many times. The chain couples TRBV7-6 to TRBJ2-7; D is possibly TRBD1 (6 bases). V was shortened by 0 bases and J by 4 bases, with 10 bases between the two germline ends. The CDR3 consists of 14 residues. Per the germline V gene, CDR1 is SGHVS and CDR2 is FNYEAQ. The CDR3 coding sequence is TGTGCCAGCAGCTTAGCGCTGGGACAATACGAGCAGTACTTC. Residues: CASSLALGQYEQYF.

This clonotype has more than one count but fewer than ten. V gene TRBV7-2 combines with J gene TRBJ1-6; 8 nucleotides align to TRBD1. V was pared by 4 bases and J by 7 bases, with 6 bases of the junction left unmatched. This CDR3 is built from 15 residues. CDR1 and CDR2 from the germline V gene are SGHTA and FQGNSA. The CDR3 sequence: CASSSVRDRNSPLHF. Here the CDR3 DNA reads TGTGCCAGCAGCTCCGTCCGGGACAGGAATTCACCCCTCCACTTT.

This clonotype came up many times. This chain connects TRBV14 to TRBJ2-7; 7 nucleotides align to TRBD2. The V gene's germline CDR1 is SGHDN and CDR2 FVKESK. V was clipped by 0 bases and J by 3 bases; unmatched bases: 5. CDR3 size: 15 residues. The CDR3 coding sequence is TGTGCCAGCAGCCAAGAATGGGGGGGAGGCTACGAGCAGTACTTC. It encodes CASSQEWGGGYEQYF.

There are many counts of this clonotype. This chain connects TRBV12-3 or TRBV12-4 to TRBJ2-7; 7 nucleotides align to TRBD2. The V gene end was trimmed by 5 bases and the J gene end by 3 bases; junction bases not matched to a gene: 10. CDR3 length equals 15 residues. The CDR3 reads CASSNLWRGSYEQYF. Written as DNA, the CDR3 is TGTGCCAGCAGTAACCTCTGGCGGGGGAGCTACGAGCAGTACTTC.

Ten or more counts support this clonotype. The V gene is TRBV24-1, the J gene TRBJ2-3; D unresolved. The CDR3 totals 14 residues. Germline loops: CDR1 KGHDR, CDR2 SFDVKD. V lost 2 bases and J lost 6, with 11 bases in between. The CDR3 bases are TGTGCCACCAGTGATTATGGCTTGAGCGATACGCAGTATTTT. Its protein is CATSDYGLSDTQYF.

Many counts were recorded for this clonotype. This chain uses TRBV20-1 with TRBJ1-1; 9 bases agree with TRBD1. With V trimmed by 4 bases and J by 3 bases, 6 bases remained unmatched. CDR3 length equals 14 residues. Germline assignment: CDR1 DFQATT and CDR2 SNEGSKA (reference sequence). DNA of the CDR3: TGCAGTGCTAAGATACAGGGGGCGTACACTGAAGCTTTCTTT. Translation: CSAKIQGAYTEAFF.